The 24 T cell receptor beta chains presented below share a single source sample, sequenced in a study of CXCR3-negative and CXCR3-positive naive CD8 T cells. These receptors lack a known antigen. Carrying UMI labels, the TRB cDNA libraries were prepared through 5' RACE. With the 5' RACE reads reprocessed, TCRdb shows one record per CDR3 protein and no DNA. The table for this sample gives 49,000 or so distinct CDR3 sequences. General study results and limits: CXCR3-positive naive cells carried more hydrophobic TRB CDR3s than CXCR3-negative naive cells did.

Sequenced: naive CXCR3+ CD8+ T cells from blood. Subset given: CD45RO-CCR7+CD27+CD95- naive CD8+ T cells expressing CXCR3 (TNR3+). The receptors stem from a human donor in good health. Some clones in this sample may be carry-over from other donors' samples.

V gene TRBV5-1 combines with J gene TRBJ2-2; TCRdb picks TRBD2, but there is no DNA to check that call. The CDR3 loop spans 16 amino acids. The germline V gene has CDR1 SGHRS and CDR2 YFSETQ. Here the CDR3 reads CASSSGLAGPSGELFF.

The rearrangement uses TRBV20-1 and TRBJ2-7. This CDR3 has 13 residues. CDR1 is DFQATT and CDR2 is SNEGSKA in the germline V gene (reference sequence). CDR3 protein: CSASTSDSYEQYF.

The V call is TRBV7-2, the J call TRBJ1-5. The V gene's germline CDR1 is SGHTA and CDR2 FQGNSA. The CDR3 is 15 residues long. The CDR3 reads CASSFTDGANQPQHF.

The CDR3 region is CASRGFGRNTEAFF. V gene TRBV7-8 combines with J gene TRBJ1-1. Germline values: CDR1 SGHVS, CDR2 FQNEAQ. The CDR3 contains 14 residues.

The chain has TRBV27 and TRBJ2-5. This CDR3 is built from 13 residues. The germline V gene encodes CDR1 MNHEY and CDR2 SMNVEV (reference sequence). The CDR3 sequence: CASSLGTEGTQYF.

The rearrangement links TRBV3-1 to TRBJ2-7. In germline, CDR1 is LGHDT, CDR2 YNNKEL (reference sequence). The CDR3 totals 13 residues. CDR3 in amino acids: CASSQVGQYEQYF.

The chain couples TRBV6-2 or TRBV6-3 to TRBJ2-1; TCRdb gives TRBD1 as the D gene, but with no DNA this cannot be confirmed. The CDR3 has 16 amino acids. The germline V gene has CDR1 MNHEY and CDR2 SVGEGT. CDR3 residues: CASTPDGKGFYNEHFF.

The chain recombines TRBV28 with TRBJ2-7; checking the TCRdb D call of TRBD1 is not possible without DNA. Germline V CDR1 and CDR2: MDHEN, SYDVKM. The CDR3 length is 17 residues. The chain's CDR3 is CASSLGSSTGDTYEQYF.

V usage is TRBV9 and J usage is TRBJ1-1. The CDR3 is 13 amino acids. Germline-derived CDR1 and CDR2 are SGDLS and YYNGEE. The CDR3 loop reads CASSVVLGTEAFF.

The V call is TRBV7-9, the J call TRBJ2-7; the TRBD1 assignment by TCRdb is unverifiable without DNA. The CDR3 totals 12 residues. Germline V gives CDR1 SEHNR, CDR2 FQNEAQ (reference sequence). The CDR3 sequence: CASSVPGDEQYF.

This chain joins TRBV15 and TRBJ2-7; TCRdb proposes TRBD1, but this gene call is untestable without DNA. In germline, CDR1 is LNHNV, CDR2 YYDKDF (reference sequence). This CDR3 spans 13 amino acids. This CDR3 reads CATSRPTGLEQYF.

This sequence joins TRBV7-2 and TRBJ2-3; TCRdb outputs TRBD2, but without DNA this stays unchecked. CDR3 length: 19 amino acids. Per the germline V gene, CDR1 is SGHTA and CDR2 is FQGNSA. CDR3 region: CASSEVQRTSGGHTDTQYF.

The gene calls are TRBV6-4 and TRBJ2-6; TCRdb indicates TRBD1, and absent DNA this call remains unverified. The germline gives CDR1 MRHNA, CDR2 SNTAGT. The CDR3 is 17 amino acids. CDR3 in amino acids: CASSDGATSFGANVLTF.

The genes are TRBV6-2 or TRBV6-3 and TRBJ1-1. The CDR3 is 15 amino acids. The germline V gene has CDR1 MNHEY and CDR2 SVGEGT. CDR3 loop: CASSYSDSWNTEAFF.

The V and J genes are TRBV9 and TRBJ2-1. The CDR3 runs to 12 residues. Germline CDR1 and CDR2: SGDLS and YYNGEE. The CDR3 here is CASSAMPNEQFF.

The chain couples TRBV10-3 to TRBJ2-7; the D gene TCRdb calls, TRBD1, cannot be checked with no DNA. The germline gives CDR1 ENHRY, CDR2 SYGVKD. This CDR3 contains 13 residues. CDR3 loop: CATVPQESYEQYF.

The chain joins TRBV27 to TRBJ1-2; as DNA is missing, the TRBD1 call by TCRdb cannot be tested. The germline V gene has CDR1 MNHEY and CDR2 SMNVEV (reference sequence). This CDR3 has 12 amino acids. CDR3 amino acids: CASSSGLDGYTF.

This chain links TRBV28 with TRBJ2-3; TCRdb's assignment of TRBD1 cannot be checked, as there is no DNA. Germline V CDR1 and CDR2: MDHEN, SYDVKM. The CDR3 contains 15 residues. The CDR3 here is CASRSLGGDPDTQYF. Based on the CDR3 plus reference TRBV28 and TRBJ2-3, the full variable domain is DVKVTQSSRYLVKRTGEKVFLECVQDMDHENMFWYRQDPGLGLRLIYFSYDVKMKEKGDIPEGYSVSREKKERFSLILESASTNQTSMYLCASRSLGGDPDTQYFGPGTRLTVL.

The rearrangement uses TRBV2 and TRBJ2-1; the D call from TCRdb, TRBD2, cannot be confirmed without DNA. The germline gives CDR1 SNHLY, CDR2 FYNNEI. This CDR3 spans 15 amino acids. The CDR3 sequence is CASRATSGGIHEQFF.

The rearrangement uses TRBV4-3 and TRBJ2-7; the TRBD2 assignment by TCRdb is unverifiable without DNA. The CDR3 contains 15 residues. Germline CDR1 LGHNA, CDR2 YSLEER. The CDR3 loop is CASSPGSGPTYEQYF.

The chain joins TRBV20-1 to TRBJ1-6. This CDR3 region has 16 residues. Germline CDR1 reads DFQATT; CDR2 reads SNEGSKA (reference sequence). CDR3 sequence reads: CSARDNSFGDNSPLHF.

The chain couples TRBV19 to TRBJ2-6; there is no DNA to check the TCRdb D call of TRBD1. The CDR3 loop spans 16 amino acids. Looked up from germline, CDR1 is LNHDA and CDR2 is SQIVND (reference sequence). The CDR3 sequence is CASSNPPTGWANVLTF.

The CDR3 sequence is CASSDTTMGREKLFF. The genes are TRBV7-7 and TRBJ1-4; the TRBD1 assignment by TCRdb is unverifiable without DNA. Germline V CDR1 and CDR2: SSHAT, FNYEAQ (reference sequence). The CDR3 is 15 amino acids.

This chain links TRBV15 with TRBJ1-2; there is no DNA to check the TCRdb D call of TRBD1. This CDR3 has 15 residues. The germline gives CDR1 LNHNV, CDR2 YYDKDF (reference sequence). CDR3 sequence: CATSTHRDTVYGYTF.